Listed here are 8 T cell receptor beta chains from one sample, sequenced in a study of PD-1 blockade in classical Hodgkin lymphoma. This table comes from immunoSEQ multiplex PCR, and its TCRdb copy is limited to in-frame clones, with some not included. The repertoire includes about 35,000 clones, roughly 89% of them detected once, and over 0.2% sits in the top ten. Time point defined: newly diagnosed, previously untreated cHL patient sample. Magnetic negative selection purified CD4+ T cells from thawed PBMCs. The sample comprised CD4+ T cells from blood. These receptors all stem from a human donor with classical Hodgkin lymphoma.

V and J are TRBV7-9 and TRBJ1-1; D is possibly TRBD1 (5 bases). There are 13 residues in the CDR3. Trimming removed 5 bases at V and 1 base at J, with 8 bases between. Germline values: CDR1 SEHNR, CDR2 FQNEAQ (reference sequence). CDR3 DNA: TGTGCCAGCAGCCCCCAGGGGAACACTGAAGCTTTCTTT. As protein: CASSPQGNTEAFF.

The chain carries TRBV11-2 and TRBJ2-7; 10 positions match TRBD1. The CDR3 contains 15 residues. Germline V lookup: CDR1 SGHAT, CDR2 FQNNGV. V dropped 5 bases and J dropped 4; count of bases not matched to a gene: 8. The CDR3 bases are TGTGCCAGCAGCCGCGACAGGGGGCAGGGTTACGAGCAGTACTTC. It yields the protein CASSRDRGQGYEQYF.

The CDR3 sequence: CASSFGTGDNSPLHF. CDR3 coding DNA: TGTGCCAGCAGCTTCGGGACAGGTGATAATTCACCCCTCCACTTT. The chain combines TRBV7-9 with TRBJ1-6, with 8 positions matching TRBD1. The V gene's germline CDR1 is SEHNR and CDR2 FQNEAQ (reference sequence). The CDR3 has 15 amino acids. With 3 bases clipped from V and 5 bases from J, the junction kept 3 bases outside the gene matches.

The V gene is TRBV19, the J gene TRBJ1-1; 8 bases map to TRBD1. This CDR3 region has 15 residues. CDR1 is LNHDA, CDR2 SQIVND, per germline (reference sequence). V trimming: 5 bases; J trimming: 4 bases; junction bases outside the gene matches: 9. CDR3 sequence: CASSPGQGGFTEAFF. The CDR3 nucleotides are TGTGCCAGTAGTCCAGGACAGGGAGGGTTCACTGAAGCTTTCTTT. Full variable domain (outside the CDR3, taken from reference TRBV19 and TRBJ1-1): DGGITQSPKYLFRKEGQNVTLSCEQNLNHDAMYWYRQDPGQGLRLIYYSQIVNDFQKGDIAEGYSVSREKKESFPLTVTSAQKNPTAFYLCASSPGQGGFTEAFFGQGTRLTVV.

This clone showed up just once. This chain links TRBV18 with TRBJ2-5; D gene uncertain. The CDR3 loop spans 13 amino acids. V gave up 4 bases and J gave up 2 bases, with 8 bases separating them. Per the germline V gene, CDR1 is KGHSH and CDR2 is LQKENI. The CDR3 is CASSLSGQETQYF. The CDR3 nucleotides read TGTGCCAGCTCACTCTCGGGTCAAGAGACCCAGTACTTC.

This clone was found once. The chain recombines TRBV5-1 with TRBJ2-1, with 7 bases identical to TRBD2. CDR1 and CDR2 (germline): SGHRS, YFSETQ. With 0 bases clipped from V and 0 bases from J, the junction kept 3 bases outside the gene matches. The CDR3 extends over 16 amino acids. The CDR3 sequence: CASSLGGGSSYNEQFF. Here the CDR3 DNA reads TGCGCCAGCAGCTTGGGCGGGGGAAGCTCCTACAATGAGCAGTTCTTC. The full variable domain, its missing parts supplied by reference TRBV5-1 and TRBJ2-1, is KAGVTQTPRYLIKTRGQQVTLSCSPISGHRSVSWYQQTPGQGLQFLFEYFSETQRNKGNFPGRFSGRQFSNSRSEMNVSTLELGDSALYLCASSLGGGSSYNEQFFGPGTRLTVL.

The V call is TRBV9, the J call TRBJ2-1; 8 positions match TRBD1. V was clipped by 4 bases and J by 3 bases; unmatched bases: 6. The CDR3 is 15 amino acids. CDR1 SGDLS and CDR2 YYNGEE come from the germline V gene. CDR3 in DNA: TGTGCCAGCAGCTTAACCGGGACAGGCTACAATGAGCAGTTCTTC. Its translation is CASSLTGTGYNEQFF. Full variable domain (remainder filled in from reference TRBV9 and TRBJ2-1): DSGVTQTPKHLITATGQRVTLRCSPRSGDLSVYWYQQSLDQGLQFLIQYYNGEERAKGNILERFSAQQFPDLHSELNLSSLELGDSALYFCASSLTGTGYNEQFFGPGTRLTVL.

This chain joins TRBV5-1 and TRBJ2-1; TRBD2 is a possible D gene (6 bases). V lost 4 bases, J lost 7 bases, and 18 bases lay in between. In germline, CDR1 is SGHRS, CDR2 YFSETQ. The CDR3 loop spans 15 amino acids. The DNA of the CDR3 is TGCGCCAGCAGCGCTACGGGAGAGATAGGGAATGAGCAGTTCTTC. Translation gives CASSATGEIGNEQFF.